This T cell receptor (beta chain) was identified during a study of memory CD4+ T cells and cytomegalovirus serostatus. V shed 8 bases and J shed 8 bases, with 12 bases lying between them. CDR1 and CDR2 from the germline V gene are SEHNR and FQNEAQ (reference sequence). The CDR3 loop spans 11 amino acids. The sort gate was single viable CD3+CD4+CD8-CD45RO+ cells for memory CD4+ T cells. Donors' CMV status reflects serum IgG against pp150, pp28, p38, p52. Using immunoSEQ multiplex PCR, the repertoire was profiled, and TCRdb retains in-frame clones only, with some absent. The table records tens of thousands of clones, roughly 80% of them present only once.

The chain combines TRBV7-9 with TRBJ2-5; TRBD1 or TRBD2 may be the D gene (5 bases each). The sequenced material came from memory CD4+ T cells from blood. This TCR was sampled from an adult in good health and CMV-seronegative. As DNA, the CDR3 is TGTGCCAGCGGTCGAGGGGAAACCCAGTACTTC. This translates into CASGRGETQYF. Using reference TRBV7-9 and TRBJ2-5 for the parts outside the CDR3, the full variable domain is DTGVSQNPRHKITKRGQNVTFRCDPISEHNRLYWYRQTLGQGPEFLTYFQNEAQLEKSRLLSDRFSAERPKGSFSTLEIQRTEQGDSAMYLCASGRGETQYFGPGTRLLVL.